This T cell receptor beta chain was profiled in a study of tumor-infiltrating lymphocytes in primary liver carcinoma. Study-level information: Primary liver carcinomas in the patients were surgically resected. Study-wide results and limits: The 250 largest clones made up significantly more of tumor than blood repertoires (p = 0.039). Tumor-adjacent and tumor-blood pairs displayed less overlap than did pairs of tumor regions.

CDR3 size: 15 residues. The V end lost 6 bases, the J end lost 3 bases, and 18 bases lay between the germline ends. Looked up from germline, CDR1 is SGHAT and CDR2 is FQDESV (reference sequence). The researchers obtained blood RNA from unsorted whole blood and also extracted germline DNA. Constant-region priming of around 530 ng total RNA yielded TCR beta cDNA. For TCR beta, libraries were produced by three nested multiplex PCR rounds using slightly modified ARM-PCR. For around 10 cycles apiece, the opening two PCR rounds ran with TRBV1-TRBV30 forward primers and a C-beta reverse primer. TCRdb analysed the multiplex PCR reads with MiXCR anew, one entry per CDR3 protein. The table lists approximately 330,000 distinct CDR3 sequences, less than 70% of them singletons. The sample holds many counts of this clonotype. Its matching antigen is unknown.

V and J are TRBV11-1 and TRBJ2-7; unclear D gene. Sample: peripheral blood. The TCR originated in a man aged 40-50 years with primary liver carcinoma and hepatitis B virus infection. The CDR3 protein is CASSPRTDTLYEQYF. CDR3 sequence (DNA): TGTGCCAGCAGTCCTAGGACCGATACCCTCTACGAGCAGTACTTC.